This TCR beta chain was captured by sequencing in a study of Ad26.COV2.S vaccination and SARS-CoV-2 variants. Broader study findings: There was a possibility that the TCR breadth and depth analyses underestimated total T cell responses.

Profiled with immunoSEQ multiplex PCR; TCRdb holds only in-frame clones, not every one. The data hold hundreds of thousands of clones, with roughly 90% observed a single time. V was pared by 6 bases and J by 4 bases, with 6 bases of the junction left unmatched. CDR1 and CDR2 (germline): KGHSH, LQKENI. The CDR3 covers 16 residues. Stated treatment: about 20 received Ad26.COV2.S at low or high dose, single or two shots; 5 received placebo; per-sample allocation not given. Day 63 after the first vaccine or placebo injection was the time point for sampling. A Boston adult aged 18-55 years was the donor. A note on this clone: The antigen is not known.

The chain recombines TRBV18 with TRBJ2-6; 10 positions agree with TRBD1. The sequencing here drew on peripheral blood, taken in a trial of Ad26.COV2.S vaccine versus placebo. The sequence was obtained from a person aged 18-60 years who received the Ad26.COV2.S COVID-19 vaccine or a placebo. Written as DNA, the CDR3 is TGTGCCAGCTCCCTCGGGACAGGGGTCGGGGCCAACGTCCTGACTTTC. It specifies CASSLGTGVGANVLTF.